This TCR beta chain is drawn from a study of cytomegalovirus exposure and HLA in healthy donors. With 60 Vbeta and 13 Jbeta primers, the PCR was carried out. Assay used: immunoSEQ multiplex PCR; TCRdb lists only in-frame clones, some missing. The sample includes 85,000 to 130,000 clones, 84% of them seen just once. Whole-study findings and limits: HLA-A and HLA-B allele assignments for most subjects were reportedly predicted accurately using TCR beta sequences.

Comment on this clone: No antigen is known for it.

The V and J ends lost 2 bases and 11 bases respectively, with 18 bases between them. The CDR3 runs to 14 residues. Germline V gene sequence: CDR1 SGHAT, CDR2 FQNNGV. The V and J genes are TRBV11-2 and TRBJ1-1; the D is unclear. Input material: PBMCs. This TCR was recovered from a woman between 18 and 30 years old in good health and CMV-seronegative. The DNA for the CDR3 is TGTGCCAGCAGCTTATATCAATCCCAAGGAGGGGCTTTCTTT. Protein: CASSLYQSQGGAFF.